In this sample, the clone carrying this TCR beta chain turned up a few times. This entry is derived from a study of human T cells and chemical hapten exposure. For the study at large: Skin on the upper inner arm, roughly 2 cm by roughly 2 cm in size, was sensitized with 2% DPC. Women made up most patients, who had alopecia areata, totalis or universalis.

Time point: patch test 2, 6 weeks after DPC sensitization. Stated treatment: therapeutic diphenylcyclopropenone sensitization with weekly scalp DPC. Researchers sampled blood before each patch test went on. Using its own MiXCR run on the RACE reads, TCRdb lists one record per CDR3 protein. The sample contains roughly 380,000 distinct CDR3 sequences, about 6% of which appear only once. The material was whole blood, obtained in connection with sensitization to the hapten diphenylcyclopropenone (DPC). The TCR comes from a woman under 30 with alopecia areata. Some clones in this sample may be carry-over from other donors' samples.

The CDR3 DNA follows: TGTGCCAGCAGCCCGTCCGGCGTGACTGAAGCTTTCTTT. Translating it yields CASSPSGVTEAFF. The chain is built from TRBV7-2 and TRBJ1-1; no firm D call. The CDR3 length is 13 residues. Per germline, CDR1 SGHTA and CDR2 FQGNSA. V lost 5 bases and J lost 5, with 12 bases in between.